This T cell receptor beta chain comes out of a study of CD8 T cells in ankylosing spondylitis. General observations from the study: Roughly eight highly homologous variants made up a TCR beta motif that seemed to typify ankylosing spondylitis blood.

This clonotype was observed a single time. The antigen is not known. The germline V and J ends were trimmed by 0 bases and 4 bases, with 11 bases remaining between them. Germline V gene sequence: CDR1 SGDLS, CDR2 YYNGEE. CDR3 size: 15 residues. MiXCR, run by TCRdb on the 5' RACE reads, gives a single entry per CDR3 protein. The sample has 350,000 to 550,000 distinct CDR3 sequences, roughly a quarter seen once. This chain joins TRBV9 and TRBJ2-1; tentative D call: TRBD2 (6 bases). This TCR was recovered from a male donor with ankylosing spondylitis. The specimen sequenced was blood, either unsorted or a sorted T cell fraction (not recorded which). CDR3 sequence: CASSVDGSRYNEQFF. The CDR3 coding sequence is TGTGCCAGCAGCGTAGACGGGAGTAGGTACAATGAGCAGTTCTTC. The variable domain in full, completed from reference TRBV9 and TRBJ2-1, reads DSGVTQTPKHLITATGQRVTLRCSPRSGDLSVYWYQQSLDQGLQFLIQYYNGEERAKGNILERFSAQQFPDLHSELNLSSLELGDSALYFCASSVDGSRYNEQFFGPGTRLTVL.